The present T cell receptor beta chain was sequenced within a study of a mutant IDH1 vaccine in newly diagnosed glioma. Across the study: Following radiotherapy alone, or alongside temozolomide cycles, vaccination was started after an interval of 4-6 weeks. Overall study results and limits: It seemed that pseudoprogression was not linked to changes in the top peripheral T cell clonotypes.

Germline CDR1 and CDR2: MGHRA and YSYEKL. The CDR3 length is 13 residues. V lost 0 bases to trimming and J lost 7 bases, with 9 bases between them. Time point reported: week 35, safety follow-up. Vaccinated patients received 300 ug of mutant IDH1 20-mer peptide per dose, with topical imiquimod. About this clone itself: Its specificity is unknown.

Assay: immunoSEQ multiplex PCR; the TCRdb copy retains only in-frame clones and omits some. The sample lists 60,000 to 65,000 clones, about 85% seen once, with about 4.2% in the top ten. The V call is TRBV4-1, the J call TRBJ1-2; D unresolved. The sample was PBMCs, taken from a glioma patient whose treatment included an IDH1 peptide vaccine. This sequence originates from a man aged 25 to 45 with glioma. The CDR3 region has the DNA TGCGCCAGCAGCCAAGAGTGGTTCACTGGCTACACCTTC. It codes for CASSQEWFTGYTF.